Listed below are T cell receptor beta chains from one sample, sequenced in a study of siplizumab effects on memory and regulatory T cells. Libraries were prepared by immunoSEQ multiplex PCR; TCRdb keeps only in-frame clonotypes and omits some of them. The sample has about 100,000 clones, approximately 94% seen once. Source material: non-Treg CD4+ T cells sorted from blood. These receptor sequences come from a human donor in good health. CDR3s include the opening cysteine and the closing phenylalanine or tryptophan. The order of the fields is V gene, clone size, D gene, J gene, CDR3 DNA, CDR3 protein. A D gene is named only where the DNA matches it firmly. Size is stated for part of the rows, as once, few or many counts, or as a class when the clone is expanded.

TRBV11-2	NA	NA	TRBJ2-1	TGTGCCAGCAGCTCGACTAACACCTACAATGAGCAGTTCTTC	CASSSTNTYNEQFF
TRBV6-1	NA	NA	TRBJ2-7	TGTGCCAGCAGTGTAGCGGCAGACCCTCTTAACCAGGACGAGCAGTACTTC	CASSVAADPLNQDEQYF
TRBV27	once	NA	TRBJ2-7	TGTGCCAGCAGTTCCATCGAATCCTTGGAGCAGTACTTC	CASSSIESLEQYF
TRBV7-6	NA	TRBD2	TRBJ2-5	TGTGCCAGCAGCCTCCTAGCGGGAGTATTAAAGACCCAGTACTTC	CASSLLAGVLKTQYF
TRBV5-1	NA	NA	TRBJ1-2	TGCGCCAGCAGCTTGGACAGGCCCACTGGCTACACCTTC	CASSLDRPTGYTF
TRBV6-6	NA	NA	TRBJ1-1	TGTGCCAGCAGTTACGCCCGGGGTACGGGGACTGAAGCTTTCTTT	CASSYARGTGTEAFF
TRBV7-2	NA	NA	TRBJ1-5	TGTGCCAGCAGCTTAGGCGGGGTGTATCAGCCCCAGCATTTT	CASSLGGVYQPQHF
TRBV9	NA	TRBD1	TRBJ1-3	TGTGCCAGCAGCGCTACAGGGGCTGGAAACACCATATATTTT	CASSATGAGNTIYF
TRBV7-6	NA	NA	TRBJ1-5	TGTGCCAGCAGCTTAAACGGGGGGAGGGTGAATCAGCCCCAGCATTTT	CASSLNGGRVNQPQHF
TRBV19	NA	NA	TRBJ1-3	TGTGCCAGTAGTATAGTCGACTCGGTGCGCTCTGGAAACACCATATATTTT	CASSIVDSVRSGNTIYF
TRBV27	NA	NA	TRBJ1-1	TGTGCCAGCAGTTTTTGGGGGGGCTCGGCGTACACTGAAGCTTTCTTT	CASSFWGGSAYTEAFF
TRBV11-3	NA	NA	TRBJ2-7	TGTGCCAGCAGCTTCAATAGCGGCCCGTACTACGAGCAGTACTTC	CASSFNSGPYYEQYF
TRBV6-5	NA	NA	TRBJ1-1	TGTGCCAGCAGTTACTGGGTAGACACTGAAGCTTTCTTT	CASSYWVDTEAFF
TRBV6-1	once	NA	TRBJ2-7	TGTGCCAGCACCCCAAGCTGGGGACGGACAGACGAGCAGTACTTC	CASTPSWGRTDEQYF
TRBV5-8	NA	NA	TRBJ1-2	TGTGCCAGCAGCTTTTGGTTCATCCAGGGCGCGGGCTACACCTTC	CASSFWFIQGAGYTF
TRBV6-4	NA	NA	TRBJ2-6	TGTGCCAGCAGTGACCAATCTGGGGCCAACGTCCTGACTTTC	CASSDQSGANVLTF
TRBV7-9	NA	NA	TRBJ2-4	TGTGCCAGCAGCTTAGGTCAGACCAAAAACATTCAGTACTTC	CASSLGQTKNIQYF
TRBV5-1	NA	NA	TRBJ1-1	TGCGCCAGCAGCTTGGAATCCGGCGCCGGGAACACTGAAGCTTTCTTT	CASSLESGAGNTEAFF
TRBV9	NA	TRBD2	TRBJ2-1	TGTGCCAGCAGCCCAGGGACTAGCGGGTACTACAATGAGCAGTTCTTC	CASSPGTSGYYNEQFF
TRBV19	NA	NA	TRBJ2-7	TGTGCCAGTAGTCCAACGGAGTTAGCTGAGCAGTACTTC	CASSPTELAEQYF
TRBV6-1	NA	TRBD2	TRBJ2-7	TGTGCCAGCAGTGCCGATAGCGGGAGTGGGAACGAGCAGTACTTC	CASSADSGSGNEQYF
TRBV11-2	once	NA	TRBJ2-7	TGTGCCAGCAGCTTCACCGGGATGATGCCCTACGAGCAGTACTTC	CASSFTGMMPYEQYF
TRBV10-3	NA	NA	TRBJ1-2	TGTGCCATCAGTGATTTGGCGGACCAATATGGCTACACCTTC	CAISDLADQYGYTF
TRBV7-7	NA	TRBD2	TRBJ2-2	TGTGCTAGCAGCTTAGAACTAGCGAATACCGGGGAGCTGTTTTTT	CASSLELANTGELFF
TRBV10-3	NA	NA	TRBJ2-7	TGTGCCATCAGTCCCGGGACGGTGTCCTACGAGCAGTACTTC	CAISPGTVSYEQYF
TRBV6-1	NA	NA	TRBJ2-1	TGTGCCAGCAGTGATCCCTCGACTAGCTCCTACAATGAGCAGTTCTTC	CASSDPSTSSYNEQFF
TRBV5-6	NA	NA	TRBJ1-5	TGTGCCAGCAGCTTATATGGGGGCGCGAGCAATCAGCCCCAGCATTTT	CASSLYGGASNQPQHF
TRBV2	NA	NA	TRBJ2-6	TGTGCCAGCAAGGGGGTAGGTGGGGCCAACGTCCTGACTTTC	CASKGVGGANVLTF
TRBV19	NA	TRBD2	TRBJ2-3	TGTGCCAGTAGTATAAGAGCGGGAGCGGCAGATACGCAGTATTTT	CASSIRAGAADTQYF
TRBV6-5	NA	TRBD1	TRBJ1-2	TGTGCCAGCAGTTCACCGGGACAGGCATGGGACACCTTC	CASSSPGQAWDTF
TRBV19	once	NA	TRBJ2-4	TGTGCCAGTAGTCCCGTTTCGGTGAACATTCAGTACTTC	CASSPVSVNIQYF
TRBV19	NA	NA	TRBJ2-7	TGTGCCAGCTTGGACAGAAGCTCCTACGAGCAGTACTTC	CASLDRSSYEQYF
TRBV28	NA	NA	TRBJ2-2	TGTGCCACCTTGCGAGGGATAACCGGGGAGCTGTTTTTT	CATLRGITGELFF
TRBV7-2	NA	NA	TRBJ2-2	TGTGCCAGCAGCTTGTCAGGGGTCGGGGAGCTGTTTTTT	CASSLSGVGELFF
TRBV4-2	NA	TRBD2	TRBJ2-1	TGTGCCAGCAGCCAAGTTGGGACTAGCGGATACAATGAGCAGTTCTTC	CASSQVGTSGYNEQFF
TRBV11-3	NA	NA	TRBJ2-2	TGTGCCAGCAGCTTAGGGGGGCGCAATACCGGGGAGCTGTTTTTT	CASSLGGRNTGELFF
TRBV27	NA	NA	TRBJ2-2	TGTGCCAGCAGTCCCCTAACAAGAGGGGAGCTGTTTTTT	CASSPLTRGELFF
TRBV19	NA	NA	TRBJ2-1	TGTGCCACTGGGGGACTGGGCGGAAGGTACAATGAGCAGTTCTTC	CATGGLGGRYNEQFF
TRBV19	NA	NA	TRBJ2-3	TGTGCCAGTAGTATAGTGGCCGCAGGCGGCACAGATACGCAGTATTTT	CASSIVAAGGTDTQYF
TRBV5-4	NA	NA	TRBJ1-1	TGTGCCAGCAGCTTGGGTCGGGAGAACACTGAAGCTTTCTTT	CASSLGRENTEAFF
TRBV6-1	NA	NA	TRBJ2-3	TGTGCCAGCACCCGGAGGGGGACCGCGGATACGCAGTATTTT	CASTRRGTADTQYF
TRBV19	NA	NA	TRBJ2-7	TGTGCCAGTAGTATAGTACCCTCCCCAGCAAGGAACTACGAGCAGTACTTC	CASSIVPSPARNYEQYF
TRBV7-9	NA	NA	TRBJ2-5	TGTGCCAGCAGCTTATATTATTACGGGCGGGGTCAAGAGACCCAGTACTTC	CASSLYYYGRGQETQYF
TRBV5-4	NA	NA	TRBJ1-4	TGTGCCAGCAGCAAGGGCCCAGCAAACAATGAAAAACTGTTTTTT	CASSKGPANNEKLFF
TRBV28	once	NA	TRBJ1-1	TGTGCCAGCATCTGGGAGAGGAATGCTTTCTTT	CASIWERNAFF
TRBV5-1	NA	TRBD2	TRBJ2-2	TGCGCCAGCAGCTTGTGGACTAGCGGTAACACCGGGGAGCTGTTTTTT	CASSLWTSGNTGELFF
TRBV15	NA	NA	TRBJ2-7	TGTGCCACCAGCAGAGGAACTGTGGCCCGAGACGAGCAGTACTTC	CATSRGTVARDEQYF
TRBV4-1	NA	TRBD1	TRBJ2-7	TGCGCCAGCAGCCAGGGGGACAGGGTTGGCTCCTACGAGCAGTACTTC	CASSQGDRVGSYEQYF
TRBV28	once	NA	TRBJ1-3	TGTGCCAGCAGCACCTTTTCCTGGGGATCTGGAAACACCATATATTTT	CASSTFSWGSGNTIYF
TRBV19	NA	NA	TRBJ2-7	TGTGCCAGTAGAGGGACCGGTAGCTCCTACGAGCAGTACTTC	CASRGTGSSYEQYF
TRBV27	NA	TRBD2	TRBJ2-3	TGTGCCAGCAGTGGCGGCGGGACTATTCGCGTCACAGATACGCAGTATTTT	CASSGGGTIRVTDTQYF
TRBV23-1	NA	NA	TRBJ2-7	TGCGCCAGCAGTCATCCGACAAAAAGAACTGAGCGGTCCTACGAGCAGTACTTC	CASSHPTKRTERSYEQYF